The 29 T cell receptor beta chains below were found in one sample sequenced in a study of identical twins (dated by TCRdb to 2016 to 2017). Libraries came from 5' RACE. TCRdb lists the instrument as Illumina HiSeq 2000. TCRdb passed the public sequencing reads through fastp at Q25 and MiXCR, retaining productive beta sequences. Each entry is one CDR3 protein sequence, shown with its most common DNA and genes. The sample profile shows about 450,000 distinct CDR3 sequences; roughly 20% of them were found once. Jointly, the top ten make up 9.5% to 15% of the sample. Sequencing used naive T cells sorted from blood. The cell subset or site tag for this specimen amounts to: cells isolated with a human naive T-cell isolation kit. The receptors were sampled from a man aged 45-60 years in good health.

Only a few counts were recorded for this clonotype. This chain connects TRBV7-9 to TRBJ2-3; 13 bases line up with TRBD2. Germline V gives CDR1 SEHNR, CDR2 FQNEAQ (reference sequence). CDR3 size: 17 residues. With V trimmed by 5 bases and J by 2 bases, 7 bases remained unmatched. The CDR3 DNA reads as TGTGCCAGCAGCCCAGGGGGACTAGCGGGAATCACAGATACGCAGTATTTT. Amino acid sequence: CASSPGGLAGITDTQYF.

Of note for this clonotype: A read error may be the cause here, since a much bigger clone is one base away. The rearrangement joins TRBV29-1 to TRBJ2-7; D is undetermined. CDR3 length equals 12 residues. The germline gives CDR1 SQVTM, CDR2 ANQGSEA. For the CDR3, the DNA is TGCAGCGTTGAGGACGGTTCCTCCGAGCAGTACTTC. Translating it yields CSVEDGSSEQYF.

The table lists this clonotype with many counts. This sequence joins TRBV11-1 and TRBJ2-1; 7 nucleotides match TRBD2. J lost 2 bases, V lost 1 base, and 8 bases had no gene match. Germline CDR1 is SGHAT and CDR2 is FQDESV (reference sequence). This CDR3 has 17 amino acids. The CDR3 sequence: CASSLGGGRSTYNEQFF. The CDR3 DNA follows: TGTGCCAGCAGCTTAGGCGGGGGACGAAGCACCTACAATGAGCAGTTCTTC. Based on the CDR3 plus reference TRBV11-1 and TRBJ2-1, the full variable domain is EAEVAQSPRYKITEKSQAVAFWCDPISGHATLYWYRQILGQGPELLVQFQDESVVDDSQLPKDRFSAERLKGVDSTLKIQPAELGDSAMYLCASSLGGGRSTYNEQFFGPGTRLTVL.

This clonotype was counted many times. The J gene is TRBJ2-3, the V gene TRBV11-2, with D uncertain. The length of the CDR3 is 10 residues. Germline CDR1 and CDR2: SGHAT and FQNNGV. The V end lost 8 bases, the J end lost 4 bases, and 4 bases lay between the germline ends. The CDR3 region is CASGADTQYF. CDR3 DNA sequence: TGTGCCAGCGGGGCAGATACGCAGTATTTT. The full variable domain, completed using reference TRBV11-2 and TRBJ2-3, is EAGVAQSPRYKIIEKRQSVAFWCNPISGHATLYWYQQILGQGPKLLIQFQNNGVVDDSQLPKDRFSAERLKGVDSTLKIQPAKLEDSAVYLCASGADTQYFGPGTRLTVL.

This clonotype was seen a handful of times. The chain couples TRBV5-1 to TRBJ1-5, with 8 bases identical to TRBD1. The CDR3 consists of 16 residues. The V segment lost 4 bases and the J segment 2 bases; nucleotides outside the gene matches: 8. The V gene's germline CDR1 is SGHRS and CDR2 YFSETQ. DNA for the CDR3: TGCGCCAGCAGCCTGGGGGGACAGGTTCGCAATCAGCCCCAGCATTTT. Protein sequence: CASSLGGQVRNQPQHF. Drawing the rest from reference TRBV5-1 and TRBJ1-5, the complete variable domain is KAGVTQTPRYLIKTRGQQVTLSCSPISGHRSVSWYQQTPGQGLQFLFEYFSETQRNKGNFPGRFSGRQFSNSRSEMNVSTLELGDSALYLCASSLGGQVRNQPQHFGDGTRLSIL.

The chain couples TRBV10-1 to TRBJ2-3; no reliable D call. Trimming left V 6 bases short and J 0 bases short, with 19 bases between. CDR1 is WNHNN, CDR2 SYGVQD, per germline (reference sequence). The CDR3 sequence is 17 residues long. The CDR3 loop reads CASRMIPRYQSTDTQYF. The DNA for the CDR3 is TGCGCCAGCAGAATGATCCCGCGGTATCAGAGCACAGATACGCAGTATTTT.

This clonotype was found many times. V is TRBV6-1 and J is TRBJ2-2; TRBD1 matches at 10 bases. The CDR3 has 17 amino acids. Trimming cost V 7 bases and J 3 bases; bases outside gene matches: 11. The germline V gene encodes CDR1 MNHNS and CDR2 SASEGT. The CDR3 DNA reads TGTGCCAGCAATAGCGACAGGGGGCGAGCGGACACCGGGGAGCTGTTTTTT. Amino acid sequence: CASNSDRGRADTGELFF.

This clonotype was counted between two and nine times. This chain links TRBV4-3 with TRBJ2-3; no clear D gene. CDR1 LGHNA and CDR2 YSLEER come from the germline V gene. Trimming took 0 bases from V and 2 from J, leaving 9 bases between them. CDR3 length: 15 residues. The CDR3, as DNA: TGCGCCAGCAGCCAAGATACCGGTCTCACAGATACGCAGTATTTT. Translated: CASSQDTGLTDTQYF.

This chain joins TRBV20-1 and TRBJ1-5; D gene uncertain. The CDR3 loop spans 13 amino acids. Looked up from germline, CDR1 is DFQATT and CDR2 is SNEGSKA (reference sequence). Between the trimmed V and J ends, which lost 7 bases and 1 base, there was a span of 11 bases. Written as DNA, the CDR3 is TGCAGTGTAGAGGGTGGGAGCAATCAGCCCCAGCATTTT. Its protein is CSVEGGSNQPQHF.

V gene TRBV6-1 combines with J gene TRBJ1-5; no definite D call. Germline-derived CDR1 and CDR2 are MNHNS and SASEGT. CDR3 length: 14 residues. V was clipped by 8 bases and J by 3 bases, with 14 bases between them. The CDR3 region is CASQEGILNQPQHF. For the CDR3, the DNA is TGTGCCAGCCAAGAGGGAATACTCAATCAGCCCCAGCATTTT.

The gene calls are TRBV5-1 and TRBJ2-3; D is unclear. V lost 0 bases to trimming and J lost 7 bases, with 9 bases between them. The CDR3 spans 13 residues. Germline V gene sequence: CDR1 SGHRS, CDR2 YFSETQ. This CDR3 reads CASSLGLSNTQYF. CDR3 DNA sequence: TGCGCCAGCAGCTTGGGACTGTCCAATACGCAGTATTTT.

This clonotype was counted at least ten times. This chain links TRBV27 with TRBJ1-1; tentative D call: TRBD1 (6 bases). V was clipped by 5 bases and J by 5 bases, with 15 bases between them. Per the germline V gene, CDR1 is MNHEY and CDR2 is SMNVEV (reference sequence). The CDR3 extends over 14 amino acids. DNA for the CDR3: TGTGCCAGCAGTAGTACAGGGCGACGAACTGAAGCTTTCTTT. This codes for CASSSTGRRTEAFF.

The sample holds a few counts of this clonotype. The chain couples TRBV20-1 to TRBJ1-5, with a tentative D call TRBD1 (6 bases). V shed 3 bases and J shed 2 bases, with 11 bases lying between them. This CDR3 comprises 14 residues. Germline CDR1 DFQATT, CDR2 SNEGSKA (reference sequence). CDR3 sequence reads: CSARQGLGNQPQHF. CDR3 nucleotide sequence: TGCAGTGCTAGGCAGGGGTTGGGCAATCAGCCCCAGCATTTT.

This clonotype appeared once. This sequence joins TRBV20-1 and TRBJ2-3; 7 nucleotides match TRBD2. The CDR3 sequence is 15 residues long. Per germline, CDR1 DFQATT and CDR2 SNEGSKA (reference sequence). V lost 6 bases to trimming and J lost 5 bases; unmatched junction nucleotides: 14. The CDR3 DNA is TGCAGTGCCATCAACATCCTCGGCGGGAGAGATACGCAGTATTTT. This codes for CSAINILGGRDTQYF.

The V and J genes are TRBV29-1 and TRBJ1-2, with D perhaps matching TRBD1 (5 bases). V gave up 6 bases and J gave up 4 bases, with 15 bases separating them. In germline, CDR1 is SQVTM, CDR2 ANQGSEA. There are 13 residues in the CDR3. The CDR3 spells CSVVGVLIYGYTF. The CDR3 bases are TGCAGCGTGGTGGGGGTGCTGATCTATGGCTACACCTTC.

In this sample, this clonotype turned up a few times. The chain has TRBV6-2 or TRBV6-3 and TRBJ1-5, with 12 bases lining up with TRBD1. V lost 0 bases to trimming and J lost 3 bases; unmatched junction nucleotides: 6. Per germline, CDR1 MNHEY and CDR2 SVGEGT. This CDR3 comprises 18 residues. DNA for the CDR3: TGTGCCAGCAGTTACTCCCCGGGACAGGGGGCCCTCAATCAGCCCCAGCATTTT. Its protein product is CASSYSPGQGALNQPQHF.

The chain employs TRBV7-3 and TRBJ2-1, with TRBD2 matching 13 bases. CDR1 is SGHTA, CDR2 FQGTGA, per germline. The CDR3 runs 16 residues. Trimming took 4 bases from V and 6 from J; bases not matched to a gene: 6. DNA of the CDR3: TGTGCCAGCAGCTCTAAACTAGCGGGAGGGGGCAATGAGCAGTTCTTC. Protein sequence: CASSSKLAGGGNEQFF.

The chain carries TRBV18 and TRBJ1-5; D is possibly TRBD1 (5 bases). Trimming stripped 1 base from V and 2 bases from J, with 6 bases between. Germline V lookup: CDR1 KGHSH, CDR2 LQKENI. The CDR3 contains 14 residues. The CDR3 loop reads CASSPLQGNQPQHF. Written as DNA, the CDR3 is TGTGCCAGCTCACCACTACAGGGCAATCAGCCCCAGCATTTT.

This clonotype was counted a few times. CDR3 loop: CSAFRGARSETQYF. DNA of the CDR3: TGCAGTGCTTTTCGCGGGGCGCGGAGTGAGACCCAGTACTTC. The rearrangement uses TRBV20-1 and TRBJ2-5, with TRBD2 as a possible D gene (6 bases). The V end lost 5 bases, the J end lost 5 bases, and 18 bases lay between the germline ends. In germline, CDR1 is DFQATT, CDR2 SNEGSKA (reference sequence). The length of the CDR3 is 14 residues.

V is TRBV24-1 and J is TRBJ2-4, with D maybe TRBD1 (5 bases). The CDR3 extends over 16 amino acids. Trimming removed 2 bases at V and 7 bases at J, with 17 bases between. CDR1 is KGHDR and CDR2 is SFDVKD in the germline V gene. The CDR3 nucleotides are TGTGCCACCAGTGATTCCTTTGGGGCGCAAGGGAACATTCAGTACTTC. Translating it yields CATSDSFGAQGNIQYF.

The V and J genes are TRBV4-3 and TRBJ1-3; D might be TRBD1 (5 bases). Germline V gives CDR1 LGHNA, CDR2 YSLEER. Deletions cut 4 bases from V and 1 base from J, with 11 bases between. This CDR3 is 15 amino acids long. The chain's CDR3 is CASSRNQGSGNTIYF. For the CDR3, the DNA is TGCGCCAGCAGCCGAAACCAGGGTTCTGGAAACACCATATATTTT.

Ten or more counts support this clonotype. This chain connects TRBV27 to TRBJ1-2; perhaps TRBD1 as D (5 bases). Deletions cut 5 bases from V and 4 bases from J, with 17 bases between. This CDR3 has 15 residues. Germline assignment: CDR1 MNHEY and CDR2 SMNVEV (reference sequence). CDR3: CASSPVGRLVYGYTF. As DNA, the CDR3 is TGTGCCAGCAGTCCCGTGGGACGGCTAGTCTATGGCTACACCTTC.

This clonotype was counted ten times or more. The chain joins TRBV20-1 to TRBJ2-1; D gene unclear. V lost 6 bases and J lost 2, with 5 bases in between. The germline V gene has CDR1 DFQATT and CDR2 SNEGSKA (reference sequence). CDR3 length: 11 amino acids. CDR3 sequence reads: CSAQTYNEQFF. The CDR3 nucleotides are TGCAGTGCGCAGACCTACAATGAGCAGTTCTTC.

The chain couples TRBV27 to TRBJ2-7; a possible D gene is TRBD2 (6 bases). The CDR3 has 14 amino acids. The V end was cut by 8 bases, the J end by 0 bases, with 14 bases between. The germline CDR1 and CDR2 sequences are MNHEY and SMNVEV (reference sequence). CDR3 DNA: TGTGCCAGCCACGGCGGGGTTCCCTCCTACGAGCAGTACTTC. It encodes CASHGGVPSYEQYF.

CDR3 nucleotide sequence: TGCGCCAGCAGCCAAGGGGGGCCGGGACTAGCGGGAGATGAGCAGTTCTTC. Protein product: CASSQGGPGLAGDEQFF. The J gene is TRBJ2-1, the V gene TRBV4-3; 14 nucleotides align to TRBD2. J was trimmed by 8 bases and V by 1 base; bases with no gene match: 7. The CDR3 runs to 17 residues. The germline V gene encodes CDR1 LGHNA and CDR2 YSLEER.

There are many counts of this clonotype. The chain combines TRBV20-1 with TRBJ2-5; D gene unclear. Germline CDR1 is DFQATT and CDR2 is SNEGSKA (reference sequence). Trimming stripped 6 bases from V and 5 bases from J, with 13 bases between. The CDR3 length is 12 residues. This CDR3 is CSAPRSPETQYF. CDR3 bases: TGCAGTGCCCCCCGCAGTCCGGAGACCCAGTACTTC.

A word on this clonotype: A read error may be the cause here, since a much bigger clone is one base away. The chain joins TRBV20-1 to TRBJ1-1; D call uncertain. The germline CDR1 and CDR2 sequences are DFQATT and SNEGSKA (reference sequence). V shed 3 bases and J shed 1 base, with 15 bases lying between them. The CDR3 sequence is 15 residues long. This chain's CDR3 is CSASLTRAPNTEAFF. In DNA form, the CDR3 reads TGCAGTGCTAGTTTAACAAGGGCGCCGAACACTGAAGCTTTCTTT.

This clonotype was found many times. This CDR3 reads CASSSPELTASTDTQYF. The CDR3 coding sequence is TGTGCCAGCAGTTCCCCAGAGCTTACCGCTAGCACAGATACGCAGTATTTT. This chain connects TRBV28 to TRBJ2-3; D remains unclear. Germline CDR1 MDHEN, CDR2 SYDVKM. V was shortened by 4 bases and J by 0 bases, with 17 bases between the two germline ends. The CDR3 extends over 17 amino acids.

Only a few counts were recorded for this clonotype. The chain employs TRBV20-1 and TRBJ2-7, with TRBD2 matching over 11 bases. This CDR3 has 14 residues. The V gene end was trimmed by 6 bases and the J gene end by 1 base; junction bases not matched to a gene: 5. Looked up from germline, CDR1 is DFQATT and CDR2 is SNEGSKA (reference sequence). The CDR3 DNA reads TGCAGTGCCCACCGACTAGCGGGGTCCTACGAGCAGTACTTC. Protein product: CSAHRLAGSYEQYF.